This TCR beta chain comes out of a study of blood T cell repertoires in COVID-19. Whole-study context: Samples of COVID-19 (acute and convalescent) were obtained from the United States, Italy and Spain. PBMCs, B-cell-depleted T cells, or T cells provided the cDNA or gDNA that made up the material.

Profiling relied on immunoSEQ multiplex PCR, and the TCRdb table lists in-frame clones only, not all of them. This sample carries 340,000 or so clones, 80% to 90% of them seen once, and the ten largest clones take 4% to 5%. The ends were cut back, 7 bases at V and 2 bases at J, with 15 bases in the middle. Germline V CDR1 and CDR2: SNHLY, FYNNEI. This CDR3 has 15 residues. Ages ranged from about 18 to 90 years, with residence in 24 US areas. Allocation to cohorts depended on clinical history reported by the participants. This sequence joins TRBV2 and TRBJ1-5; D is unclear. Material for sequencing was PBMCs or T cells enriched from blood (not recorded which). The receptor comes from a woman aged 40 to 49 with acute COVID-19. The CDR3 protein is CASKATPEGNQPQHF. CDR3 DNA: TGTGCCAGCAAGGCCACCCCAGAGGGCAATCAGCCCCAGCATTTT.